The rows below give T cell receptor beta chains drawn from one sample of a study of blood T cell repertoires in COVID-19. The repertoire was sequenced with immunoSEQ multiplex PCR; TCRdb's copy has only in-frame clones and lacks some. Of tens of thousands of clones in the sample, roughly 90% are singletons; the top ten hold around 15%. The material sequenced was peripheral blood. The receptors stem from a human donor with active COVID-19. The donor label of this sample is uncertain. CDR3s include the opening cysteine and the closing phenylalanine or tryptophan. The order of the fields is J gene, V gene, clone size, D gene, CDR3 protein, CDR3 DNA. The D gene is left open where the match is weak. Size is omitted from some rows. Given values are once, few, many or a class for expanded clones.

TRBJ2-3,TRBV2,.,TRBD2,CASTGTSGGLNTQYF,TGTGCCAGCACTGGGACTAGCGGGGGACTAAATACGCAGTATTTT
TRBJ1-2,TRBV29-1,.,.,CSGTAGGQPDGYTF,TGCAGCGGGACGGCGGGGGGGCAGCCAGATGGCTACACCTTC
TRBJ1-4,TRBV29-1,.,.,CSANGREGEKLFF,TGCAGCGCCAATGGCAGGGAAGGTGAAAAACTGTTTTTT
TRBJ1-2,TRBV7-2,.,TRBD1,CASSLPGQGADYGYTF,TGTGCCAGCAGCCTACCGGGACAGGGGGCGGACTATGGCTACACCTTC
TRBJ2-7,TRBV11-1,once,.,CASSLTDGLDSYEQYF,TGTGCCAGCAGCTTAACTGACGGGTTAGACTCCTACGAGCAGTACTTC
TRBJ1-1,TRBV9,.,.,CASSPPRGLTEAFF,TGTGCCAGCAGCCCTCCTAGGGGCTTGACTGAAGCTTTCTTT
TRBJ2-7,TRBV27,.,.,CASSMDSRSSYEQYF,TGTGCCAGCAGTATGGACAGTCGGAGCTCCTACGAGCAGTACTTC
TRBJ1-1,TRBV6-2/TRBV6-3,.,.,CASRPNREGQTEAFF,TGTGCCAGCAGGCCTAACAGGGAGGGTCAGACTGAAGCTTTCTTT
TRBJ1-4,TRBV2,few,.,CASSEARVSNEKLFF,TGTGCCAGCAGTGAAGCGCGGGTGTCTAATGAAAAACTGTTTTTT
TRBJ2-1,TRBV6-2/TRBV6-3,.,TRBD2,CASSYSPAGGVYNEQFF,TGTGCCAGCAGTTACTCCCCTGCCGGGGGGGTTTACAATGAGCAGTTCTTC
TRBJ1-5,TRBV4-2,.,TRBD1,CASSPTTGGFQPQHF,TGTGCCAGCAGCCCTACCACAGGGGGCTTTCAGCCCCAGCATTTT
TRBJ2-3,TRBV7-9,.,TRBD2,CASSPSGGVTDTQYF,TGTGCCAGCAGCCCTAGCGGGGGGGTCACAGATACGCAGTATTTT
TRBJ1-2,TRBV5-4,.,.,CASSLALGAGDYGYTF,TGTGCCAGCAGCTTGGCCCTGGGGGCGGGGGACTATGGCTACACCTTC
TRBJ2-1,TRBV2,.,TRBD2,CASSTGLFNEQFF,TGTGCCAGCAGTACGGGACTATTCAATGAGCAGTTCTTC